Below are 9 T cell receptor beta chains sequenced from a single sample in a study of STAT5B mutations in CD4+ large granular lymphocyte leukemia. TCRdb keeps only in-frame clones here, not all; method: immunoSEQ multiplex PCR. The table shows around 21,000 clones, with about 79% occurring only once. The sequenced sample was CD4+ T cells from blood buffy coats. These receptors originate from a human donor in good health.

This chain joins TRBV11-3 and TRBJ2-7, with unresolved D. Germline V gene sequence: CDR1 SGHNT, CDR2 YENEEA. The V and J ends lost 1 base and 3 bases respectively, with 10 bases between them. This CDR3 comprises 14 residues. The CDR3 DNA is TGTGCCAGCAGCTTAGGAGGCTCCAGCTACGAGCAGTACTTC. Amino acid sequence: CASSLGGSSYEQYF.

A few counts support this clone. DNA of the CDR3: TGTGCCAGCAGTGAAGCGGGGGCAGGGTCATTAGATAGGCAGCCCCAGCATTTT. As protein: CASSEAGAGSLDRQPQHF. The chain uses TRBV2 and TRBJ1-5; tentative D call: TRBD1 (6 bases). The CDR3 sequence is 18 residues long. Germline V gene data show CDR1 as SNHLY and CDR2 as FYNNEI. The V gene lost 0 bases and the J gene lost 7 bases, with 22 bases spanning the gap.

The V gene is TRBV5-4, the J gene TRBJ1-4, with a weak D call TRBD1 (5 bases). Germline CDR1 and CDR2: SGHNT and YYREEE (reference sequence). Trimming took off 1 base at V and 3 bases at J, with 10 bases between the two ends. This CDR3 spans 15 amino acids. As DNA, the CDR3 is TGTGCCAGCAGCTTGCGGGGGATGGCTAATGAAAAACTGTTTTTT. Encoded protein: CASSLRGMANEKLFF.

The V call is TRBV30, the J call TRBJ1-2, with unresolved D. Trimming took 0 bases from V and 4 from J, leaving 6 bases between them. The CDR3 contains 12 residues. Germline assignment: CDR1 GTSNPN and CDR2 SVGIG (reference sequence). CDR3 protein: CAWSVSAYGYTF. CDR3 nucleotides: TGTGCCTGGAGTGTATCAGCCTATGGCTACACCTTC.

This clone was observed a handful of times. The chain employs TRBV28 and TRBJ1-1, with D unresolved. The CDR3 is 15 residues long. V lost 5 bases and J 1 base, leaving 14 bases between the germline ends. Germline loops: CDR1 MDHEN, CDR2 SYDVKM. In DNA form, the CDR3 reads TGTGCCAGCAGTCCCCTAGGGTCACGGAACACTGAAGCTTTCTTT. Protein product: CASSPLGSRNTEAFF.

The chain links TRBV5-1 to TRBJ2-3; 11 bases fit TRBD2. CDR1 is SGHRS and CDR2 is YFSETQ in the germline V gene. With 4 bases clipped from V and 6 bases from J, the junction kept 4 bases outside the gene matches. The CDR3 is made up of 14 amino acids. CDR3 sequence (DNA): TGCGCCAGCAGCGCGGGACTAGCGGAGGATACGCAGTATTTT. Its translation is CASSAGLAEDTQYF.

This clone has more than one count but fewer than ten. The CDR3 is CASSYRQVSNTEAFF. CDR3 nucleotide sequence: TGTGCCAGCAGTTACCGACAGGTTTCGAACACTGAAGCTTTCTTT. This chain links TRBV6-5 with TRBJ1-1, with D possibly matching TRBD1 (6 bases). There are 15 residues in the CDR3. Germline lookup yields CDR1 MNHEY and CDR2 SVGAGI. The ends were cut back, 2 bases at V and 1 base at J, with 11 bases in the middle.

The V and J genes are TRBV5-1 and TRBJ2-7; 7 positions match TRBD1. The CDR3 length is 14 residues. CDR1 is SGHRS, CDR2 YFSETQ, per germline. Trimming cost V 4 bases and J 0 bases; bases outside gene matches: 4. The CDR3 nucleotides read TGCGCCAGCAGCCCGGACAGGCCCTCCTACGAGCAGTACTTC. It encodes CASSPDRPSYEQYF.

The CDR3 spells CAAAGGANVLTF. CDR3 DNA sequence: TGTGCCGCCGCTGGGGGGGCCAACGTCCTGACTTTC. This sequence joins TRBV28 and TRBJ2-6; D not resolved. Trimming took off 11 bases at V and 4 bases at J, with 9 bases between the two ends. The CDR3 length is 12 residues. Germline V gene lookup returns CDR1 MDHEN and CDR2 SYDVKM.